This entry lists 15 T cell receptor beta chains sequenced from one sample in a study of blood T cell repertoires in COVID-19. Clones were read by immunoSEQ multiplex PCR, and TCRdb kept only the in-frame ones, dropping some. The table lists around 47,000 clones, about 83% of them singletons, with about 4% in the top ten. Sequenced sample: peripheral blood. The receptor set was obtained from a man aged 35 to 55 with COVID-19, enrolled during active disease.

The chain couples TRBV19 to TRBJ2-7, with 12 bases fitting TRBD1. This CDR3 region has 13 residues. V gave up 10 bases and J gave up 5 bases; unmatched junction bases: 6. The germline CDR1 and CDR2 sequences are LNHDA and SQIVND (reference sequence). The CDR3 DNA follows: TGTGCCACCGGGACAGGGGGCCCCAACGAGCAGTACTTC. Translating it yields CATGTGGPNEQYF.

V is TRBV30 and J is TRBJ2-2; 8 positions agree with TRBD2. The junction had 7 bases not matched to a gene; V was cut back by 3 bases and J by 7 bases. The CDR3 has 14 residues. Germline V gene data show CDR1 as GTSNPN and CDR2 as SVGIG (reference sequence). CDR3 residues: CAWSPGGPIGELFF. CDR3 nucleotides: TGTGCCTGGAGCCCGGGAGGGCCAATCGGGGAGCTGTTTTTT.

The chain is built from TRBV29-1 and TRBJ2-2; 7 nucleotides align to TRBD1. The CDR3 extends over 14 amino acids. Looked up from germline, CDR1 is SQVTM and CDR2 is ANQGSEA. Germline trimming cut 0 bases from V and 5 bases from J; bases unmatched to any gene: 3. For the CDR3, the DNA is TGCAGCGTTGAAGAGCCAGGGGGTACCGGGGAGCTGTTTTTT. As protein: CSVEEPGGTGELFF.

This chain connects TRBV4-1 to TRBJ2-2; D ambiguous. This CDR3 spans 15 amino acids. The V gene's germline CDR1 is MGHRA and CDR2 YSYEKL. The germline V and J ends were trimmed by 3 bases and 4 bases, with 12 bases remaining between them. As DNA, the CDR3 is TGCGCCAGCAGCCAGCTAGTGGTCGGCACCGGGGAGCTGTTTTTT. Residues: CASSQLVVGTGELFF.

The chain combines TRBV25-1 with TRBJ1-1, with 8 bases fitting TRBD1. The CDR3 has 15 residues. Germline V lookup: CDR1 MGHDK, CDR2 SYGVNS. J was trimmed by 4 bases and V by 2 bases; bases with no gene match: 6. CDR3 region: CASSELDREGTEAFF. In DNA, the CDR3 is TGTGCCAGCAGTGAACTGGACAGGGAAGGCACTGAAGCTTTCTTT.

J is TRBJ1-6 and V is TRBV5-4; the match to TRBD1 covers 9 bases. CDR3 length: 17 residues. J lost 7 bases, V lost 0 bases, and 8 bases had no gene match. The germline CDR1 and CDR2 sequences are SGHNT and YYREEE (reference sequence). The CDR3 is CASSLGRDRALNSPLHF. CDR3 sequence (DNA): TGTGCCAGCAGCTTGGGTCGGGACAGGGCTCTGAATTCACCCCTCCACTTT.

V and J are TRBV19 and TRBJ2-1; 8 bases line up with TRBD2. Germline assignment: CDR1 LNHDA and CDR2 SQIVND (reference sequence). This CDR3 comprises 17 residues. Germline trimming cut 3 bases from V and 5 bases from J; bases unmatched to any gene: 12. CDR3 DNA sequence: TGTGCCAGTAGTATTAGTCTGCTAGCGGGCTTGCACAATGAGCAGTTCTTC. Amino acids: CASSISLLAGLHNEQFF.

This rearrangement joins TRBV7-8 to TRBJ1-4; 7 bases agree with TRBD1. V was clipped by 1 base and J by 0 bases; unmatched bases: 11. The length of the CDR3 is 19 residues. Germline assignment: CDR1 SGHVS and CDR2 FQNEAQ. The CDR3 reads CASSLVKGGDFATNEKLFF. CDR3 DNA sequence: TGTGCCAGCAGCTTAGTAAAAGGGGGCGACTTCGCAACTAATGAAAAACTGTTTTTT.

The V gene is TRBV21-1, the J gene TRBJ1-5. TRBV21-1 is tagged as a pseudogene. The CDR3 has 16 residues. CDR3 sequence: CASSKGGFKLGQPQHF. CDR3 DNA: TGTGCCAGCAGCAAGGGGGGTTTTAAGCTGGGTCAGCCCCAGCATTTT.

The chain joins TRBV5-6 to TRBJ2-1; 7 positions match TRBD1. Germline assignment: CDR1 SGHDT and CDR2 YYEEEE. With 0 bases clipped from V and 10 bases from J, the junction kept 13 bases outside the gene matches. This CDR3 has 16 residues. As DNA, the CDR3 is TGTGCCAGCAGCTTGGAGGGGGCTGGTCGACAGCAAGAGCAGTTCTTC. It specifies CASSLEGAGRQQEQFF.

The CDR3 is CASSQAVLQGRKETQYF. For the CDR3, the DNA is TGTGCCAGCAGCCAAGCGGTGTTGCAGGGGCGAAAAGAGACCCAGTACTTC. This chain joins TRBV3-1 (or the pseudogene TRBV3-2) and TRBJ2-5; weak D call: TRBD1 (6 bases). The CDR3 sequence is 17 residues long. Trimming shortened V by 1 base and J by 3 bases, and 18 bases separated the two germline ends. Germline CDR1 LGHDT, CDR2 YNNKEL (reference sequence).

The chain employs TRBV5-1 and TRBJ1-1; D is unresolved. CDR3 length equals 14 residues. Trimming took off 0 bases at V and 5 bases at J, with 11 bases between the two ends. Germline loops: CDR1 SGHRS, CDR2 YFSETQ. The CDR3 loop reads CASSLGGPATEAFF. The CDR3, as DNA: TGCGCCAGCAGCTTGGGCGGCCCGGCAACTGAAGCTTTCTTT.

The V call is TRBV5-1, the J call TRBJ2-1; D may be TRBD2 (7 bases). The CDR3 has 15 residues. V was cut by 4 bases and J by 6 bases, with 17 bases left in between. Germline CDR1 and CDR2: SGHRS and YFSETQ. This CDR3 is CASSVPKGEGNEQFF. CDR3 DNA sequence: TGCGCCAGCAGCGTCCCTAAGGGGGAGGGCAATGAGCAGTTCTTC.

The CDR3, as DNA: TGTGCCAGCAACCGACAGGGGGCCCTTCCCGATGGCTACACCTTC. Its translation: CASNRQGALPDGYTF. The V call is TRBV2, the J call TRBJ1-2; 10 nucleotides agree with TRBD1. This CDR3 has 15 amino acids. Germline CDR1 SNHLY, CDR2 FYNNEI. V trimming: 7 bases; J trimming: 6 bases; junction bases outside the gene matches: 11.

The V gene is TRBV6-5, the J gene TRBJ1-4; weak D call: TRBD1 (5 bases). This CDR3 has 12 residues. CDR1 is MNHEY, CDR2 SVGAGI, per germline. With 6 bases removed from V and 8 bases from J, the gap between germline ends came to 10 bases. DNA for the CDR3: TGTGCCAGCAGCAGGGAGGGCGAAAAACTGTTTTTT. It is translated as CASSREGEKLFF.